This T cell receptor (beta chain) derives from a study of regulatory T cells in long-lasting Graves disease. Noted time point: newly diagnosed GD, antithyroid drugs for less than 3 months. Construction of the TCR library relied on RNA isolated from PBMCs. This clonotype was seen many times. Trimming removed 1 base from V and 15 bases from J; junction bases left unmatched: 9. CDR3 length: 14 residues. Per germline, CDR1 SGHTA and CDR2 FQGNSA. Sequencing libraries for TCR beta were prepared with iRepertoire HTBI primers and Arm-PCR of CDR3 regions. TCRdb ran MiXCR on the multiplex PCR reads and lists one entry per CDR3 protein. The repertoire has some 220,000 distinct CDR3 sequences, roughly a fifth of them found once; the top ten carry 10% to 15%. This sample was shared with a second study, whose subject was T cells in Graves' hyperthyroidism and ophthalmopathy. Per that study: Peripheral blood also featured most of the thyroid clonotypes expanded above 0.001.

The V and J genes are TRBV7-2 and TRBJ2-1; 10 positions match TRBD2. The sequence came from a woman aged 25 to 39 with Graves disease. This specimen consisted of peripheral blood mononuclear cells (PBMCs), obtained at new diagnosis, from a patient treated with antithyroid drugs. The CDR3 loop is CASSLGPSSGSLFF. Written as DNA, the CDR3 is TGTGCCAGCAGCTTAGGGCCCTCTAGCGGGAGTCTGTTCTTC.